This T cell receptor (beta chain) came from a study of high-grade serous ovarian cancer treatment subgroups. Study-level background: Each sample yielded on average roughly 8,200 unique TCR beta rearrangements from 13,000 or so reads.

There are 15 residues in the CDR3. Germline V gene sequence: CDR1 MDHEN, CDR2 SYDVKM. Trimming took 4 bases from V and 3 from J, leaving 12 bases between them. Findings and caveats of the study: Different patients shared almost no repertoire; same-patient tumors shared 0.11 to 0.79. These tumor repertoires lack spatial information from bulk sequencing. Only CDR3 was analyzed; CDR1 and CDR2 were not.

TCRdb keeps only in-frame clones here, not all; method: immunoSEQ multiplex PCR. The sample includes more than 9,500 clones, over 75% seen only once; the top ten take around 2.7%. As for this clone: What it binds is unknown.

The tumor samples were collected prior to definitive surgery or chemotherapy. V gene TRBV28 combines with J gene TRBJ1-4; D not resolved. This clonotype was sampled from a human donor with high-grade serous ovarian cancer. What was sequenced was tumor tissue. The CDR3 is CASSWHGEANEKLFF. Here the CDR3 DNA reads TGTGCCAGCAGTTGGCACGGGGAGGCTAATGAAAAACTGTTTTTT. Full variable domain (remainder filled in from reference TRBV28 and TRBJ1-4): DVKVTQSSRYLVKRTGEKVFLECVQDMDHENMFWYRQDPGLGLRLIYFSYDVKMKEKGDIPEGYSVSREKKERFSLILESASTNQTSMYLCASSWHGEANEKLFFGSGTQLSVL.